This T cell receptor beta chain originates from a study of shared clonotypes between healthy human individuals. Only Caucasian adults living in Nashville, Tennessee made up the donor group. This clone showed up just once. Its matching antigen is unknown. Over several immunoSEQ plates, each subset's genomic DNA was distributed in even portions. Here immunoSEQ multiplex PCR was the method, and the copy in TCRdb shows in-frame clones only, minus some. The sample records approximately 440,000 clones, around 77% being singletons. Germline CDR1 is SGHRS and CDR2 is YFSETQ. CDR3 size: 16 residues. Trimming at V came to 5 bases and at J to 8 bases, leaving 14 bases not matched to a gene. Findings of the study overall: The low donor count limited represented genetic and exposure-history diversity.

The V and J genes are TRBV5-1 and TRBJ2-2; 8 bases line up with TRBD1. The sample comprised PBMCs. The source of this sequence is a woman aged 40 to 50 in good health. Some clones in this sample may be carry-over from other donors' samples. The CDR3 DNA reads TGCGCCAGCAGTTTAGGACAGGGCCGCGCGTCAGGGGAGCTGTTTTTT. Its translation is CASSLGQGRASGELFF.